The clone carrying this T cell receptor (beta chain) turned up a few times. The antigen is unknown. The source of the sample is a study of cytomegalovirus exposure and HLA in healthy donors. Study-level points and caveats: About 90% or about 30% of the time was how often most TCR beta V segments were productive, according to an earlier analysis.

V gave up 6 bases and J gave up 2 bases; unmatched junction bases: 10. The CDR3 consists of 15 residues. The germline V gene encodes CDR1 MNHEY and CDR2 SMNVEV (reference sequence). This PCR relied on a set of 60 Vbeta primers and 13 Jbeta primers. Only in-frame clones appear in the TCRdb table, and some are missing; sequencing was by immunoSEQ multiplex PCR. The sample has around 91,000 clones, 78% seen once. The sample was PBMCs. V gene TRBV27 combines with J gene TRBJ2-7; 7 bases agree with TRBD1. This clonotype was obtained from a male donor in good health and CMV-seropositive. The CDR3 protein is CASRTGINPPYEQYF. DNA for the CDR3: TGTGCCAGCAGGACAGGGATCAACCCTCCCTACGAGCAGTACTTC.